This T cell receptor beta chain was retrieved from a study of T cells of healthy individuals. V was pared by 4 bases and J by 10 bases, with 14 bases between. CDR3 length: 13 residues. Each CDR3 protein gets one entry after TCRdb re-called the 5' RACE reads with MiXCR. The sample lists 65,000 to 90,000 distinct CDR3 sequences; more than 5% were seen once. This clonotype was seen repeatedly, ten times or more. The rearrangement joins TRBV12-3 or TRBV12-4 to TRBJ2-1; D tentatively reads TRBD1 or TRBD2 (5 bases each). The source is a female donor in good health. The CDR3 reads CASSSGTTGEQFF. The DNA of the CDR3 is TGTGCCAGCAGTTCCGGGACCACCGGGGAGCAGTTCTTC.